The present TCR beta chain was sequenced within a study of cytomegalovirus exposure and HLA in healthy donors. Study findings and constraints: Most TCR sequences were rare, but some public TCRs occurred in many donors. Listed as cytomegalovirus-associated were about 160 TCR beta chains. CMV serostatus was the sole immune exposure information available.

This CDR3 is built from 13 residues. With V trimmed by 8 bases and J by 6 bases, 7 bases remained unmatched. The V gene's germline CDR1 is MNHEY and CDR2 SVGAGI. With regard to this clone: Its antigen is not identified.

The primer mix had 60 Vbeta and 13 Jbeta primers. The method was immunoSEQ multiplex PCR; TCRdb's version includes in-frame clones alone and lacks a portion of them. Of about 65,000 clones listed, approximately 82% are singletons. This receptor was taken from a girl aged 5 to 17 in good health and CMV-seropositive. The chain recombines TRBV6-5 with TRBJ1-5; 7 bases fit TRBD1. Sample: PBMCs. Here the CDR3 DNA reads TGTGCCAGCGGGCCAGGGGGACGTCAGCCCCAGCATTTT. Translation: CASGPGGRQPQHF.